Included here is one T cell receptor (beta chain) sequence, with context. The record originates from a study of blood T cell repertoires in COVID-19. Study context: Specimens from acute and convalescent COVID-19 originated in the United States, Italy and Spain. The analysed material was cDNA or gDNA that came from T cells, B-cell-depleted T cells, or PBMCs.

Using immunoSEQ multiplex PCR, the repertoire was profiled, and TCRdb retains in-frame clones only, with some absent. The sample gives 250,000 to 350,000 clones, roughly 90% of which show up once; 3.5% to 4.5% is in the top ten. Germline CDR1 MNHEY, CDR2 SMNVEV (reference sequence). Trimming stripped 1 base from V and 2 bases from J, with 10 bases between. The CDR3 length is 15 residues. Input material: peripheral blood. This chain uses TRBV27 with TRBJ2-3; possibly TRBD2 for D (6 bases). The receptor was isolated from a woman in her fifties or sixties with active or convalescent COVID-19. The CDR3 sequence is CASSLWAGTTDTQYF. The CDR3 nucleotides read TGTGCCAGCAGTTTATGGGCGGGGACCACAGATACGCAGTATTTT.